These T cell receptor beta chains were read from a single sample in a study of blood T cell repertoires in COVID-19. Sequencing used immunoSEQ multiplex PCR; TCRdb keeps in-frame clones, though not all of them. The table has around 84,000 clones, about three quarters seen once. The sample was peripheral blood. The source is a man in his fifties with active or convalescent COVID-19. CDR3s include the opening cysteine and the closing phenylalanine or tryptophan. A D gene is named only where the DNA matches it firmly. Not all rows give a size; the values are once, few, many and, for expanded clones, a class.

j_call	d_call	clone_size	v_call	cdr3_nt	cdr3_aa
TRBJ1-1	NA	few	TRBV2	TGTGCCAGCAGTGAAGCGCCGGGGACTGAAGCTTTCTTT	CASSEAPGTEAFF
TRBJ1-2	NA	NA	TRBV27	TGTGCCAGCAGGGCCACAGGGAGAGGGGGCTACACCTTC	CASRATGRGGYTF
TRBJ1-2	NA	NA	TRBV2	TGTGCCAGCGGCTTCCGGCAGGCAGGCTATGGCTACACCTTC	CASGFRQAGYGYTF
TRBJ1-5	TRBD1	NA	TRBV4-2	TGTGCCAGCAGCCAAGGGGGGGGACAGGAGCAGCCCCAGCATTTT	CASSQGGGQEQPQHF
TRBJ1-4	NA	NA	TRBV30	TGTGCCTGGAGTCGTCAGGGGCAGGAAAAACTGTTTTTT	CAWSRQGQEKLFF
TRBJ1-5	NA	few	TRBV18	TGTGCCAGCTCACCAGGGGGGGATCAGCCCCAGCATTTT	CASSPGGDQPQHF
TRBJ1-2	NA	once	TRBV2	TGTGCCAGCAGTTTGGGGAGCTATGGCTACACCTTC	CASSLGSYGYTF
TRBJ1-1	TRBD1	NA	TRBV29-1	TGCAGCGTGACAGGGGGTGGGACTGAAGCTTTCTTT	CSVTGGGTEAFF
TRBJ2-7	NA	NA	TRBV5-1	TGCGCCAGCGGCACGGAGGACGAGCAGTACTTC	CASGTEDEQYF
TRBJ2-1	TRBD2	NA	TRBV27	TGTGCCAGCACGCGGGGGGGCCGGAATGAGCAGTTCTTC	CASTRGGRNEQFF
TRBJ1-1	TRBD1	NA	TRBV5-1	TGCGCCAGCAGCTTGGCGGGACAGTCGGGGACTGAAGCTTTCTTT	CASSLAGQSGTEAFF
TRBJ1-6	TRBD1	NA	TRBV24-1	TGTGCCACCAGTCTCCAGCTTAAGGGACAGGGGGCTTCGGATTCACCCCTCCACTTT	CATSLQLKGQGASDSPLHF
TRBJ2-7	NA	NA	TRBV7-3	TGTGCCAGCAGCTCTGTACAGGGGAGGGAGCAGTACTTC	CASSSVQGREQYF
TRBJ1-1	NA	once	TRBV29-1	TGCAGCGTCCAGGGACAAATAAACACTGAAGCTTTCTTT	CSVQGQINTEAFF
TRBJ2-7	NA	NA	TRBV27	TGTGCCAGCAGTTTATTACTGTCAGGGGCCGAGCAGTACTTC	CASSLLLSGAEQYF
TRBJ1-5	TRBD1	NA	TRBV7-9	TGTGCCAGCAGCTCGGACAGGGGGCCTCATCAGCCCCAGCATTTT	CASSSDRGPHQPQHF
TRBJ1-3	NA	NA	TRBV7-8	TGTGCCAGCAGCTTTTCCGGTTCGGGAGCCGGAAACACCATATATTTT	CASSFSGSGAGNTIYF
TRBJ1-1	NA	NA	TRBV19	TGTGCCAGTAGTATGGGCCGCAACCTGGACACTGAAGCTTTCTTT	CASSMGRNLDTEAFF
TRBJ2-2	NA	NA	TRBV11-1	TGTGCCAGCAGCCCAGGGGTCTCTAACACCGGGGAGCTGTTTTTT	CASSPGVSNTGELFF
TRBJ1-3	NA	NA	TRBV28	TGTGCCAGCAGTCCGGGGGGGTCCGGAAACACCATATATTTT	CASSPGGSGNTIYF
TRBJ2-1	TRBD2	NA	TRBV5-1	TGCGCCAGCAGCTCGGGGGGGCATCTTAGTTCCTACAATGAGCAGTTCTTC	CASSSGGHLSSYNEQFF
TRBJ1-2	TRBD1	NA	TRBV7-2	TGTGCCAGCAGCTGGACAGGAAATGGCTACACCTTC	CASSWTGNGYTF
TRBJ2-3	NA	NA	TRBV5-1	TGCGCCAGAGGGGTTCCGCCCCCGGATACGCAGTATTTT	CARGVPPPDTQYF
TRBJ1-5	NA	NA	TRBV6-6	TGTGCCAGCAAAGAGTATAGCAATCAGCCCCAGCATTTT	CASKEYSNQPQHF
TRBJ2-7	TRBD2	NA	TRBV2	TGTGCCAGCAGTGAACGCCTAGCGGGGGTTTACGAGCAGTACTTC	CASSERLAGVYEQYF
TRBJ2-2	NA	NA	TRBV10-1	TGCGCCAGCAGTGAGGGGGTAGGGCAGGGCGCTCGGGAGCTGTTTTTT	CASSEGVGQGARELFF
TRBJ1-2	TRBD1	many	TRBV9	TGTGCCAGCAGCGAAGTACAGGGGCTCTATGGCTACACCTTC	CASSEVQGLYGYTF
TRBJ2-1	TRBD1	NA	TRBV11-2	TGTGCCAGCAGCTCTCCAGGGACAGGGGGAGGCTCCTACAATGAGCAGTTCTTC	CASSSPGTGGGSYNEQFF
TRBJ2-2	NA	NA	TRBV6-6	TGTGCCAGCAGTCTCCAGAGGGTCACCGGGGAGCTGTTTTTT	CASSLQRVTGELFF
TRBJ2-3	TRBD2	NA	TRBV11-2	TGTGCCAGCAGCTTTGGCGGGGGGGCCTCAGATACGCAGTATTTT	CASSFGGGASDTQYF
TRBJ2-2	TRBD1	NA	TRBV15	TGTGCCACCCGCAGTGGGGACAGCAACACCGGGGAGCTGTTTTTT	CATRSGDSNTGELFF
TRBJ2-7	NA	NA	TRBV24-1	TGTGCCACCAGTGACCAGAGAGGCTACTCCTACGAGCAGTACTTC	CATSDQRGYSYEQYF
TRBJ2-1	TRBD2	NA	TRBV9	TGTGCCAGCAGCGTTAGAACTAGCGGGGGGTACAATGAGCAGTTCTTC	CASSVRTSGGYNEQFF
TRBJ2-1	TRBD2	NA	TRBV6-5	TGTGCCAGCAGTCGAGGACTAGCGGGGGAGAATGAGCAGTTCTTC	CASSRGLAGENEQFF
TRBJ1-1	TRBD1	NA	TRBV7-8	TGTGCCAGCAGCTCGTTCGGACAGGAGAACACTGAAGCTTTCTTT	CASSSFGQENTEAFF
TRBJ2-1	TRBD2	few	TRBV11-2	TGTGCCAGCAGCTTCCAATTGAGCGGGAGCTCCTACAATGAGCAGTTCTTC	CASSFQLSGSSYNEQFF
TRBJ2-2	TRBD2	once	TRBV7-7	TGTGCCAGCAGCCCCCGGGGGGGGCAAACCGGGGAGCTGTTTTTT	CASSPRGGQTGELFF
TRBJ1-6	TRBD1	NA	TRBV5-6	TGTGCCAGCAGCGACGGGACAGGGCATAATTCACCCCTCCACTTT	CASSDGTGHNSPLHF
TRBJ2-5	TRBD1	NA	TRBV19	TGTGCCAGTAGTGGGGACAGTCCAATAGAGACCCAGTACTTC	CASSGDSPIETQYF
TRBJ1-1	NA	NA	TRBV11-2	TGTGCCAGCAGCCTAGGGGGGGACACTGAAGCTTTCTTT	CASSLGGDTEAFF